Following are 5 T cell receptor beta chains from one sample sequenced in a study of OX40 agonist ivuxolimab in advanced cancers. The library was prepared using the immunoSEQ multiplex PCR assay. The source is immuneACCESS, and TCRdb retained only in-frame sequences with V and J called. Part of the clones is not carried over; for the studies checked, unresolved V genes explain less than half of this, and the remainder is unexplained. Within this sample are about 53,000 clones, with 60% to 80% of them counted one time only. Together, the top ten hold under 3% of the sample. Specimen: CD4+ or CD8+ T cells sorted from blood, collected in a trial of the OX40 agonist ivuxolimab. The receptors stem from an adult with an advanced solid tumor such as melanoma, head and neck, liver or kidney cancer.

CDR3 in amino acids: CASKRAGYGYTF. The DNA of the CDR3 is TGTGCCAGCAAAAGGGCGGGCTATGGCTACACCTTC. V is TRBV2 and J is TRBJ1-2; D gene ambiguous. V was pared by 7 bases and J by 4 bases, with 10 bases between. Germline V gene lookup returns CDR1 SNHLY and CDR2 FYNNEI. The CDR3 loop spans 12 amino acids.

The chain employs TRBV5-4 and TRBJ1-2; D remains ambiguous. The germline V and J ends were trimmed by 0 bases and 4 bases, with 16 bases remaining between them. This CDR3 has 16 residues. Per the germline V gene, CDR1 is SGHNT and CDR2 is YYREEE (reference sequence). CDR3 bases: TGTGCCAGCAGCTTGGACGGTGCCACGGGGTTCTATGGCTACACCTTC. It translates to CASSLDGATGFYGYTF.

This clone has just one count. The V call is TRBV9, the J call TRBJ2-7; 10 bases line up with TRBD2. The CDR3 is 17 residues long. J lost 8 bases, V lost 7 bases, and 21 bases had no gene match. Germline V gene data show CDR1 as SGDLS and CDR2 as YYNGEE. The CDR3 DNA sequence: TGTGCCAGCTCCCCCTCAGGAGGGGGGCTAGCGGGAGAAAAGCAGTACTTC. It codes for CASSPSGGGLAGEKQYF. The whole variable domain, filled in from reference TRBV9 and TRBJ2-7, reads DSGVTQTPKHLITATGQRVTLRCSPRSGDLSVYWYQQSLDQGLQFLIQYYNGEERAKGNILERFSAQQFPDLHSELNLSSLELGDSALYFCASSPSGGGLAGEKQYFGPGTRLTVT.

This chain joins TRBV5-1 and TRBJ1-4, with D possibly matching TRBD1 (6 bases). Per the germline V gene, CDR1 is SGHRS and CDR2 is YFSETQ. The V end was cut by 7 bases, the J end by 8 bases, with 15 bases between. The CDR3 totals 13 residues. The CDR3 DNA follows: TGCGCCAGCGGCGGGGGCGAGGAAGAAAAACTGTTTTTT. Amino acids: CASGGGEEEKLFF.

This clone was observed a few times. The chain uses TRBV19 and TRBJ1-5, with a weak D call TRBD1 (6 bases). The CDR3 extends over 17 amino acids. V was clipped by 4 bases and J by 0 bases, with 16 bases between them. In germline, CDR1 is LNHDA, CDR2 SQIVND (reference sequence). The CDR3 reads CASSTPQGTYSNQPQHF. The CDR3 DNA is TGTGCCAGTAGTACCCCCCAGGGGACCTATAGCAATCAGCCCCAGCATTTT.